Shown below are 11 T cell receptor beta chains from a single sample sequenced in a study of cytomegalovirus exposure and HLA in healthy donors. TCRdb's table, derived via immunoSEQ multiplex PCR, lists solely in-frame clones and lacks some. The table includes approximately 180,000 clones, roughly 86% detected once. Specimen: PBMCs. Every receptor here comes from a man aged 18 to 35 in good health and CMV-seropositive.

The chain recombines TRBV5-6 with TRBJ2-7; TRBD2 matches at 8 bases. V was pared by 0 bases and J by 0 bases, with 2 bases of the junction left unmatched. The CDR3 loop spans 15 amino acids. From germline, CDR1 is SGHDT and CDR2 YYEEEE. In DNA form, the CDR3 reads TGTGCCAGCAGCTTGGTAGCGGGGAGCTCCTACGAGCAGTACTTC. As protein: CASSLVAGSSYEQYF.

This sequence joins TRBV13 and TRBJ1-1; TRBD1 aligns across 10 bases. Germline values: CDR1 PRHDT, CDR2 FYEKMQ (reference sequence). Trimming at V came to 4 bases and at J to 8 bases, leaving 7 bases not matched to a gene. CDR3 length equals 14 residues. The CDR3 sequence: CASSSPGTGEEAFF. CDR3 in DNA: TGTGCCAGCAGCTCACCCGGGACAGGGGAAGAAGCTTTCTTT.

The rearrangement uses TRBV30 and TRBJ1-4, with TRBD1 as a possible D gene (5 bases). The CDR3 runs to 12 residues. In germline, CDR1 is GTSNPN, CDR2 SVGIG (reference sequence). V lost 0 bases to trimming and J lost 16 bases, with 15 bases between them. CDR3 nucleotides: TGTGCCTGGAGTGTAGACAGTCGTAGGCCGTTTTTT. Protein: CAWSVDSRRPFF. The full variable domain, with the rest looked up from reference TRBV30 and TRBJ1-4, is SQTIHQWPATLVQPVGSPLSLECTVEGTSNPNLYWYRQAAGRGLQLLFYSVGIGQISSEVPQNLSASRPQDRQFILSSKKLLLSDSGFYLCAWSVDSRRPFFGSGTQLSVL.

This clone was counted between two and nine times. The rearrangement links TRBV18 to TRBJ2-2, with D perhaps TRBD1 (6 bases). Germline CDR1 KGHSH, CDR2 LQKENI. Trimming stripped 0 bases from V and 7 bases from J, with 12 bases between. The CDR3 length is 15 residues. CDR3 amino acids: CASSPPSGENGELFF. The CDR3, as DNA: TGTGCCAGCTCACCACCATCAGGGGAAAACGGGGAGCTGTTTTTT.

Here the CDR3 reads CASSIGGQGLVEQYF. The CDR3 nucleotides read TGTGCCAGTAGTATCGGGGGACAGGGTTTGGTCGAGCAGTACTTC. The chain uses TRBV19 and TRBJ2-7; 9 bases match TRBD1. Trimming removed 3 bases from V and 6 bases from J; junction bases left unmatched: 9. Germline-derived CDR1 and CDR2 are LNHDA and SQIVND (reference sequence). The CDR3 is 15 residues long.

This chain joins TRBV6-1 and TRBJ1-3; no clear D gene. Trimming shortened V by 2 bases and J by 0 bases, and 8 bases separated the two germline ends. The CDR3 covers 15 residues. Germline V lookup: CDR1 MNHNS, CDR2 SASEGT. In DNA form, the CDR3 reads TGTGCCAGCAGTGAAAATACAAACTCTGGAAACACCATATATTTT. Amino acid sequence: CASSENTNSGNTIYF.

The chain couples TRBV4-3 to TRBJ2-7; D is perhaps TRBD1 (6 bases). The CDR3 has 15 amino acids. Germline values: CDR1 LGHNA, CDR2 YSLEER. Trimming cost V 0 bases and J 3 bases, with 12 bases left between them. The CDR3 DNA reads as TGCGCCAGCAGCCAAGAGGTGCTACAGGGCTACGAGCAGTACTTC. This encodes CASSQEVLQGYEQYF.

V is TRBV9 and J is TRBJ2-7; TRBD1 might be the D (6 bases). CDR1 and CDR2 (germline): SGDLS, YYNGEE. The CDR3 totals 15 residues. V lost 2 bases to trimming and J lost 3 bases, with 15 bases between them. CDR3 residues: CASSVSGGYDYEQYF. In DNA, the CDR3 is TGTGCCAGCAGCGTCTCTGGGGGCTATGACTACGAGCAGTACTTC. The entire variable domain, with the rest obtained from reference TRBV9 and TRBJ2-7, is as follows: DSGVTQTPKHLITATGQRVTLRCSPRSGDLSVYWYQQSLDQGLQFLIQYYNGEERAKGNILERFSAQQFPDLHSELNLSSLELGDSALYFCASSVSGGYDYEQYFGPGTRLTVT.

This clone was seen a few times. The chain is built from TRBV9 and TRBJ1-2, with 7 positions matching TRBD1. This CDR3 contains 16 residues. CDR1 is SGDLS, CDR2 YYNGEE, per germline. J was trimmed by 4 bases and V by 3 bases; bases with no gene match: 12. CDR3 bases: TGTGCCAGCAGCGCATCGCAGGGGGGTAGAAGCTATGGCTACACCTTC. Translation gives CASSASQGGRSYGYTF. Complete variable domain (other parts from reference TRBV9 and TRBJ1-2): DSGVTQTPKHLITATGQRVTLRCSPRSGDLSVYWYQQSLDQGLQFLIQYYNGEERAKGNILERFSAQQFPDLHSELNLSSLELGDSALYFCASSASQGGRSYGYTFGSGTRLTVV.

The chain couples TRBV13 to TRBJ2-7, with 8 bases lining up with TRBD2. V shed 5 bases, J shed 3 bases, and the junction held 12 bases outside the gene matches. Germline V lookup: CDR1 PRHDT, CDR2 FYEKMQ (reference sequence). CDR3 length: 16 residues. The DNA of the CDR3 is TGTGCCAGCAGCCCGCCCGGGACTAGTGCTCTCTACGAGCAGTACTTC. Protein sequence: CASSPPGTSALYEQYF.

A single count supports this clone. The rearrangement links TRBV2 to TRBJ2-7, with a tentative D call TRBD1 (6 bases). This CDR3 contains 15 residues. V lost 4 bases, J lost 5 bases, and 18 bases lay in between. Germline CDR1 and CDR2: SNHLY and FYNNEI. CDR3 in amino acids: CASSVDQTGYHEQYF. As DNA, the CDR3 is TGTGCCAGCAGTGTGGACCAAACAGGGTACCACGAGCAGTACTTC.